This T cell receptor beta chain was observed in a study of brain T cells in children with intractable seizures. Comments on this clone: Its antigen remains unidentified.

As to time point: blood from clinic visit 5 months post-surgery; TSC patient then seizure free. Before surgery, patients took at least one anti-epileptic drug. Regarding the study as a whole: Only CDR3 sequence similarity suggested viral specificity, without known HCMV serostatus.

CDR1 is LGHDT, CDR2 YNNKEL, per germline (reference sequence). Losses at the gene ends were 1 base for V and 7 bases for J; bases not matched to a gene: 3. This CDR3 has 15 residues. Sequencing used immunoSEQ multiplex PCR; TCRdb keeps in-frame clones, though not all of them. The sample shows about 340,000 clones, over 90% of them seen only once. This TCR derives from a boy under three years old with tuberous sclerosis and intractable seizures. The specimen comprised peripheral blood, sampled roughly 5 months after surgery. V is TRBV3-1 (or the pseudogene TRBV3-2) and J is TRBJ2-1, with 11 bases matching TRBD2. The CDR3 loop reads CASSQASGRPNEQFF. CDR3 sequence (DNA): TGTGCCAGCAGCCAAGCTAGCGGGAGGCCGAATGAGCAGTTCTTC.